The 30 T cell receptor beta chains given below trace back to one sample, sequenced in a study of blood T cell repertoires in COVID-19. Data came from immunoSEQ multiplex PCR; TCRdb stores just in-frame clones and leaves some out. The sample carries some 100,000 clones, 86% recorded once. The sample taken for sequencing was peripheral blood. These receptors all stem from a man over 45 with acute or convalescent COVID-19.

This sequence joins TRBV11-2 and TRBJ2-1; D unresolved. Trimming stripped 1 base from V and 6 bases from J, with 7 bases between. The CDR3 is made up of 13 amino acids. Per germline, CDR1 SGHAT and CDR2 FQNNGV. CDR3 DNA sequence: TGTGCCAGCAGCTTAGGTCTTTCCAATGAGCAGTTCTTC. Protein sequence: CASSLGLSNEQFF.

The chain has TRBV5-5 and TRBJ1-1; D is ambiguous. The V gene's germline CDR1 is SGHKS and CDR2 YYEKEE (reference sequence). This CDR3 has 15 residues. V lost 0 bases, J lost 0 bases, and 9 bases lay in between. The CDR3 nucleotides read TGTGCCAGCAGCTTGGTTGCGGTAATGAACACTGAAGCTTTCTTT. It translates to CASSLVAVMNTEAFF.

V gene TRBV4-1 combines with J gene TRBJ2-1, with D possibly being TRBD2 (6 bases). Trimming shortened V by 1 base and J by 0 bases, and 13 bases separated the two germline ends. CDR1 is MGHRA and CDR2 is YSYEKL in the germline V gene. The CDR3 is 17 residues long. CDR3 coding DNA: TGCGCCAGCAGCCAAGTCTTCCGGCGGGACTCCTACAATGAGCAGTTCTTC. Protein sequence: CASSQVFRRDSYNEQFF.

This clone appeared a few times. In the same sample, other DNA sequences code for this CDR3. This chain links TRBV19 with TRBJ2-3; TRBD1 agrees at 10 bases. J gave up 4 bases and V 5 bases, and 12 bases lay outside the gene matches. The CDR3 length is 17 residues. In germline, CDR1 is LNHDA, CDR2 SQIVND (reference sequence). CDR3: CASSGRTGGSSPDTQYF. The CDR3 coding sequence is TGTGCCAGTAGTGGACGGACAGGGGGATCCTCGCCAGATACGCAGTATTTT.

The V gene is TRBV5-6, the J gene TRBJ1-2; perhaps TRBD1 as D (6 bases). CDR1 and CDR2 from the germline V gene are SGHDT and YYEEEE. V dropped 2 bases and J dropped 4 bases, with 18 bases sitting between them. The CDR3 is 16 amino acids. The CDR3 spells CASSLMAGEDAYGYTF. DNA for the CDR3: TGTGCCAGCAGCTTAATGGCAGGGGAAGACGCCTATGGCTACACCTTC.

The rearrangement uses TRBV7-9 and TRBJ2-3; 8 nucleotides align to TRBD2. Unmatched junction bases numbered 11, after V lost 5 bases and J lost 4 bases. CDR1 SEHNR and CDR2 FQNEAQ come from the germline V gene (reference sequence). This CDR3 is built from 16 residues. CDR3 loop: CASSPPLREDPDTQYF. The CDR3 coding sequence is TGTGCCAGCAGCCCCCCTCTGCGGGAGGACCCAGATACGCAGTATTTT.

CDR3 loop: CASSVTGTGYYEQYF. CDR3 coding DNA: TGTGCCAGCAGCGTTACCGGGACAGGGTACTACGAGCAGTACTTC. This chain connects TRBV9 to TRBJ2-7, with TRBD1 matching 9 bases. Germline CDR1 reads SGDLS; CDR2 reads YYNGEE. The CDR3 consists of 15 residues. With 2 bases clipped from V and 3 bases from J, the junction kept 6 bases outside the gene matches.

The V and J genes are TRBV24-1 and TRBJ2-3; D uncertain. V lost 3 bases, J lost 2 bases, and 20 bases lay in between. This CDR3 has 18 residues. Germline V gene sequence: CDR1 KGHDR, CDR2 SFDVKD. The DNA of the CDR3 is TGTGCCACCAGTGATCCCACTTGGAGCCGATATAACACAGATACGCAGTATTTT. Its translation: CATSDPTWSRYNTDTQYF.

The chain employs TRBV25-1 and TRBJ2-7; 11 bases match TRBD2. The junction had 8 bases not matched to a gene; V was cut back by 5 bases and J by 5 bases. Germline V gene data show CDR1 as MGHDK and CDR2 as SYGVNS. CDR3 length equals 15 residues. The CDR3 DNA is TGTGCCAGCAGTTCAACTAGCGGGAGTCGCCACGAGCAGTACTTC. The encoded protein is CASSSTSGSRHEQYF.

This chain uses TRBV5-1 with TRBJ2-7; no definite D call. The CDR3 consists of 14 residues. V was cut by 2 bases and J by 0 bases, with 9 bases left in between. Germline V gene data show CDR1 as SGHRS and CDR2 as YFSETQ. CDR3 coding DNA: TGCGCCAGCAGCTTTTTGGCCAACTCCTACGAGCAGTACTTC. It yields the protein CASSFLANSYEQYF.

The rearrangement links TRBV21-1 to TRBJ2-1; the DNA was not used to check the table's D call, TRBD1. TRBV21-1 counts as a pseudogene. This CDR3 region has 14 residues. CDR3 loop: CASSTWTAYNEQFF. CDR3 in DNA: TGTGCCAGCAGCACCTGGACAGCCTACAATGAGCAGTTCTTC.

The chain recombines TRBV18 with TRBJ2-1, with a tentative D call TRBD2 (5 bases). This CDR3 region has 14 residues. From germline, CDR1 is KGHSH and CDR2 LQKENI. Trimming removed 0 bases from V and 7 bases from J, with 10 bases in between. This chain's CDR3 is CASSPPEGLNEQFF. CDR3 coding DNA: TGTGCCAGCTCACCACCAGAGGGTCTGAATGAGCAGTTCTTC.

This clone was seen repeatedly, ten times or more. In DNA, the CDR3 is TGTGCCAGTAGTATCGTAAGCGGGAGTGCCTACGAGCAGTACTTC. It encodes CASSIVSGSAYEQYF. V is TRBV19 and J is TRBJ2-7; 8 nucleotides match TRBD2. CDR1 and CDR2 (germline): LNHDA, SQIVND (reference sequence). This CDR3 contains 15 residues. With V trimmed by 3 bases and J by 2 bases, 6 bases remained unmatched.

The genes are TRBV11-2 and TRBJ2-1; the match to TRBD2 covers 11 bases. CDR3 size: 16 residues. With V trimmed by 5 bases and J by 5 bases, 8 bases remained unmatched. In germline, CDR1 is SGHAT, CDR2 FQNNGV. Written as DNA, the CDR3 is TGTGCCAGCAGCGCTTATAGCGGGAGGGCCAACAATGAGCAGTTCTTC. Protein sequence: CASSAYSGRANNEQFF.

J is TRBJ2-2 and V is TRBV6-5, with unresolved D. Germline V gives CDR1 MNHEY, CDR2 SVGAGI. The CDR3 runs 12 residues. V was cut by 5 bases and J by 3 bases, with 4 bases left in between. The DNA of the CDR3 is TGTGCCAGCAGTCATTACACCGGGGAGCTGTTTTTT. It codes for CASSHYTGELFF.

J is TRBJ2-5 and V is TRBV29-1; 12 positions match TRBD2. J was trimmed by 4 bases and V by 3 bases; bases with no gene match: 12. The CDR3 has 17 amino acids. Germline V CDR1 and CDR2: SQVTM, ANQGSEA. CDR3 loop: CSVETLSSGRGRETQYF. In DNA form, the CDR3 reads TGCAGCGTTGAGACCCTCTCTAGCGGGAGGGGGAGAGAGACCCAGTACTTC.

The rearrangement links TRBV11-2 to TRBJ2-1; D possibly corresponds to TRBD2 (6 bases). CDR1 is SGHAT and CDR2 is FQNNGV in the germline V gene. Trimming stripped 1 base from V and 6 bases from J, with 19 bases between. This CDR3 region has 17 residues. The CDR3 reads CASSLGFLAVTSNEQFF. The CDR3 region has the DNA TGTGCCAGCAGCTTAGGGTTTTTAGCGGTGACGAGCAATGAGCAGTTCTTC.

The J gene is TRBJ1-1, the V gene TRBV3-1 (or the pseudogene TRBV3-2); no reliable D call. Trimming removed 3 bases at V and 2 bases at J, with 7 bases between. The CDR3 spans 13 residues. The germline V gene encodes CDR1 LGHDT and CDR2 YNNKEL (reference sequence). CDR3 region: CASSHGQNTEAFF. The CDR3 DNA sequence: TGTGCCAGCAGCCATGGCCAAAACACTGAAGCTTTCTTT.

The V gene is TRBV11-3, the J gene TRBJ1-1, with D tentatively TRBD1 (6 bases). Between the trimmed V and J ends, which lost 5 bases and 3 bases, there was a span of 10 bases. The germline V gene encodes CDR1 SGHNT and CDR2 YENEEA. There are 13 residues in the CDR3. CDR3 nucleotide sequence: TGTGCCAGCAGCCCAGAGGGGGACACTGAAGCTTTCTTT. Translating it yields CASSPEGDTEAFF.

The chain has TRBV6-6 and TRBJ2-7; TRBD2 matches at 9 bases. The V gene end was trimmed by 8 bases and the J gene end by 5 bases; junction bases not matched to a gene: 7. CDR3 size: 13 residues. Germline lookup yields CDR1 MNHNY and CDR2 SVGAGI (reference sequence). The CDR3 DNA follows: TGTGCCAGCCTATATGTAGCGGGGGACGAGCAGTACTTC. This codes for CASLYVAGDEQYF.

The J gene is TRBJ1-2, the V gene TRBV7-2; tentatively, D is TRBD1 (5 bases). V shed 5 bases and J shed 2 bases, with 12 bases lying between them. Germline values: CDR1 SGHTA, CDR2 FQGNSA. CDR3 length equals 14 residues. CDR3 nucleotides: TGTGCCAGCAGCCTATATCGGACAAACTATGGCTACACCTTC. Translating it yields CASSLYRTNYGYTF.

This clone was observed a handful of times. J is TRBJ1-1 and V is TRBV12-5; the D gene is possibly TRBD1 (6 bases). Trimming cost V 10 bases and J 2 bases, with 11 bases left between them. Germline values: CDR1 LGHNT, CDR2 FRNRAP. This CDR3 region has 12 residues. The CDR3 is CATQGFNTEAFF. The CDR3 nucleotides are TGTGCTACCCAGGGGTTTAACACTGAAGCTTTCTTT.

The chain links TRBV7-6 to TRBJ1-1, with TRBD1 matching over 7 bases. CDR1 and CDR2 (germline): SGHVS, FNYEAQ. V gave up 4 bases and J gave up 3 bases; unmatched junction bases: 8. This CDR3 has 15 amino acids. CDR3 bases: TGTGCCAGCAGCTCCTCGACAGGGTTGGACACTGAAGCTTTCTTT. Translated, it gives CASSSSTGLDTEAFF.

The rearrangement uses TRBV18 and TRBJ1-1; tentatively, D is TRBD1 (5 bases). The V end was cut by 4 bases, the J end by 3 bases, with 9 bases between. CDR1 is KGHSH, CDR2 LQKENI, per germline. This CDR3 is 13 amino acids long. The CDR3 DNA is TGTGCCAGCTCACTTGGACAAGACACTGAAGCTTTCTTT. Translated, it gives CASSLGQDTEAFF. Combining the CDR3 with reference TRBV18 and TRBJ1-1 gives the whole variable domain NAGVMQNPRHLVRRRGQEARLRCSPMKGHSHVYWYRQLPEEGLKFMVYLQKENIIDESGMPKERFSAEFPKEGPSILRIQQVVRGDSAAYFCASSLGQDTEAFFGQGTRLTVV.

The V and J genes are TRBV30 and TRBJ2-3; 7 bases line up with TRBD2. Losses at the gene ends were 3 bases for V and 4 bases for J; bases not matched to a gene: 16. Germline CDR1 reads GTSNPN; CDR2 reads SVGIG (reference sequence). The CDR3 is 17 amino acids. The DNA for the CDR3 is TGTGCCTGGAGCGTCCCGGGGGGACCCCCCCAGCCAGATACGCAGTATTTT. This codes for CAWSVPGGPPQPDTQYF.

The rearrangement uses TRBV7-8 and TRBJ2-7; D unresolved. The germline V and J ends were trimmed by 2 bases and 7 bases, with 15 bases remaining between them. Germline V gene lookup returns CDR1 SGHVS and CDR2 FQNEAQ. The length of the CDR3 is 14 residues. The CDR3 loop is CASSLTAQEGEQYF. Here the CDR3 DNA reads TGTGCCAGCAGCTTAACGGCCCAGGAAGGAGAGCAGTACTTC.

In this sample, this clone turned up once. The chain combines TRBV6-6 with TRBJ2-5; 7 nucleotides align to TRBD1. The CDR3 runs 13 residues. The ends lost 6 bases at V and 3 bases at J; junction bases unmatched: 4. Germline-derived CDR1 and CDR2 are MNHNY and SVGAGI (reference sequence). The DNA for the CDR3 is TGTGCCAGCAGCCCTGACAGGGAAGAGACCCAGTACTTC. Protein product: CASSPDREETQYF.

This clone has only a few counts. The chain uses TRBV27 and TRBJ2-7; TRBD1 is a possible D gene (7 bases). Germline assignment: CDR1 MNHEY and CDR2 SMNVEV (reference sequence). V lost 3 bases to trimming and J lost 7 bases, with 16 bases between them. This CDR3 is built from 14 residues. The CDR3 sequence: CASSLRGLAIEQYF. CDR3 bases: TGTGCCAGCAGTTTGAGGGGGCTAGCGATTGAGCAGTACTTC.

This sequence joins TRBV28 and TRBJ1-1; D uncertain. The V and J ends lost 2 bases and 1 base respectively, with 8 bases between them. The CDR3 totals 14 residues. Germline V gene sequence: CDR1 MDHEN, CDR2 SYDVKM. CDR3 nucleotides: TGTGCCAGCAGTTTAACGGGGAAGAACACTGAAGCTTTCTTT. Residues: CASSLTGKNTEAFF.

The chain has TRBV7-9 and TRBJ2-2; D may be TRBD2 (6 bases). The germline V gene has CDR1 SEHNR and CDR2 FQNEAQ (reference sequence). This CDR3 is built from 16 residues. V dropped 11 bases and J dropped 6 bases, with 25 bases sitting between them. This CDR3 is CAPWDPGNGSPGELFF. DNA of the CDR3: TGTGCCCCCTGGGATCCGGGTAACGGGAGTCCCGGGGAGCTGTTTTTT. The variable domain in full, with the rest retrieved from reference TRBV7-9 and TRBJ2-2, is DTGVSQNPRHKITKRGQNVTFRCDPISEHNRLYWYRQTLGQGPEFLTYFQNEAQLEKSRLLSDRFSAERPKGSFSTLEIQRTEQGDSAMYLCAPWDPGNGSPGELFFGEGSRLTVL.